This TCR beta chain was sequenced during a study of PD-L1 blockade in urothelial cancer. The study collected 1 to 8 samples per patient, pretreatment and on-treatment. Measured with immunoSEQ multiplex PCR; TCRdb has only the in-frame clones, and not every one. Of about 91,000 clones listed, roughly 90% are singletons. Germline V CDR1 and CDR2: SGHNT, YYREEE (reference sequence). The CDR3 loop spans 13 amino acids. The germline V and J ends were trimmed by 4 bases and 7 bases, with 12 bases remaining between them. The TCR comes from a man aged 55-75 years with urothelial cancer. The rearrangement links TRBV5-4 to TRBJ1-3, with a weak D call TRBD1 (6 bases). Here the sequenced sample was PBMCs, taken around atezolizumab (anti-PD-L1) treatment. The CDR3 spells CASSPQGSNTIYF. The CDR3 DNA follows: TGTGCCAGCAGCCCACAGGGTTCCAACACCATATATTTT. The full variable domain, with the rest looked up from reference TRBV5-4 and TRBJ1-3, is ETGVTQSPTHLIKTRGQQVTLRCSSQSGHNTVSWYQQALGQGPQFIFQYYREEENGRGNFPPRFSGLQFPNYSSELNVNALELDDSALYLCASSPQGSNTIYFGEGSWLTVV.